This T cell receptor beta chain was identified during a study of T cells in Graves' hyperthyroidism and ophthalmopathy. General observations from the study: A model of 13 V-J features distinguished ophthalmopathy from stable hyperthyroidism. Most thyroid-expanded clonotypes above 0.001 were also found in blood.

Blood sampling occurred at first hyperthyroidism diagnosis, ahead of any ophthalmopathy symptoms. In its sample, this clonotype was seen many times. Its antigen is currently unknown. Amplification yielded TCR beta CDR3 regions, with RNA transcripts as the source. HTBI primers drove first-round RT-PCR of the TCR CDR3. Via MiXCR, TCRdb re-called the multiplex PCR reads, giving one row per CDR3 protein. Here the sample spans a few hundred thousand distinct CDR3 sequences, about 14% being singletons. This receptor was identified in a woman in her twenties or thirties with Graves' hyperthyroidism that later progressed to Graves' ophthalmopathy. Sequencing was done on a sample of blood.

CDR3 coding DNA: TGTGCCAGCAGCTTTCAGCCTAGCGGGATGTCTTACGAGCAGTACTTC. Its protein product is CASSFQPSGMSYEQYF. The chain recombines TRBV7-9 with TRBJ2-7; 9 bases match TRBD2. The CDR3 spans 16 residues. Germline lookup yields CDR1 SEHNR and CDR2 FQNEAQ (reference sequence). The V gene end was trimmed by 3 bases and the J gene end by 4 bases; junction bases not matched to a gene: 10.